This T cell receptor beta chain was obtained from a study of control samples from healthy donors and cancer patients. Sequenced by immunoSEQ multiplex PCR; TCRdb stores in-frame clones only, minus some. The sample consists of about 86,000 clones, about 89% of them appearing once. V was shortened by 11 bases and J by 3 bases, with 11 bases between the two germline ends. Per the germline V gene, CDR1 is SNHLY and CDR2 is FYNNEI. This CDR3 contains 12 residues. The chain uses TRBV2 and TRBJ1-3, with a tentative D call TRBD1 (5 bases). Sample: PBMCs. The clonotype comes from a woman aged 45 to 65 with colorectal cancer. This CDR3 reads CAGRDRGNTIYF. In DNA, the CDR3 is TGTGCCGGAAGGGACCGTGGAAACACCATATATTTT. Drawing the rest from reference TRBV2 and TRBJ1-3, the complete variable domain is EPEVTQTPSHQVTQMGQEVILRCVPISNHLYFYWYRQILGQKVEFLVSFYNNEISEKSEIFDDQFSVERPDGSNFTLKIRSTKLEDSAMYFCAGRDRGNTIYFGEGSWLTVV.